This T cell receptor beta chain came from a study of blood T cell repertoires in COVID-19. Background on the study: Collection of acute and convalescent COVID-19 samples took place in the United States, Italy and Spain. PBMCs, B-cell-depleted T cells, or T cells provided the cDNA or gDNA that made up the material.

Authors' analysis steps: Estimated nucleated cell counts came from reference gene primer amplification. Sequencing was performed with immunoSEQ multiplex PCR; in TCRdb, only in-frame clones are kept and a portion is missing. V and J calls and clone size are given by that table; D and trimming were obtained from the DNA. The data show some 260,000 clones, approximately 86% seen once. CDR1 and CDR2 (germline): MNHEY, SMNVEV (reference sequence). The CDR3 is 18 residues long. V trimming: 0 bases; J trimming: 9 bases; junction bases outside the gene matches: 12. The rearrangement links TRBV27 to TRBJ1-6, with 9 bases fitting TRBD1. This clonotype originated in a woman under 40 with acute or convalescent COVID-19. Material: peripheral blood. The CDR3: CASSLSSGQGIRGSPLHF. Written as DNA, the CDR3 is TGTGCCAGCAGTTTATCATCCGGACAGGGGATTCGTGGTTCACCCCTCCACTTT.